The 14 T cell receptor beta chains presented below share a single source sample, sequenced in a study of blood T cell repertoires in COVID-19. Assay: immunoSEQ multiplex PCR; the TCRdb copy retains only in-frame clones and omits some. The sample shows around 180,000 clones, approximately 90% of them seen only once. Sequencing was performed on peripheral blood. The receptors stem from a human donor in a cohort sampled during active COVID-19.

This clone appeared once. The chain employs TRBV11-2 and TRBJ2-1; D is uncertain. Trimming shortened V by 5 bases and J by 4 bases, and 3 bases separated the two germline ends. Germline V gene sequence: CDR1 SGHAT, CDR2 FQNNGV. The CDR3 extends over 11 amino acids. CDR3 DNA sequence: TGTGCCAGCAGCCCTTACAATGAGCAGTTCTTC. Encoded protein: CASSPYNEQFF.

The genes are TRBV6-5 and TRBJ2-1; D is unclear. Germline lookup yields CDR1 MNHEY and CDR2 SVGAGI. CDR3 length: 13 amino acids. Trimming took 0 bases from V and 10 from J, leaving 10 bases between them. CDR3 in amino acids: CASSYSSLWEQFF. The CDR3 bases are TGTGCCAGCAGTTACTCGAGTTTGTGGGAGCAGTTCTTC.

The V gene is TRBV5-1, the J gene TRBJ2-3; D is unclear. V dropped 0 bases and J dropped 6 bases, with 14 bases sitting between them. Germline lookup yields CDR1 SGHRS and CDR2 YFSETQ. The CDR3 is made up of 15 amino acids. Here the CDR3 DNA reads TGCGCCAGCAGCTTGGCGGGTCCACCCCTCGATACGCAGTATTTT. Its translation: CASSLAGPPLDTQYF.

CDR3 region: CASSSLTSGRFAGANVLTF. The CDR3 DNA follows: TGTGCCAGCAGCTCACTGACTAGCGGGAGATTTGCTGGGGCCAACGTCCTGACTTTC. This rearrangement joins TRBV7-9 to TRBJ2-6; 12 bases are shared with TRBD2. The germline V gene has CDR1 SEHNR and CDR2 FQNEAQ (reference sequence). The ends lost 4 bases at V and 2 bases at J; junction bases unmatched: 9. The CDR3 has 19 amino acids.

The chain joins TRBV27 to TRBJ2-7; D is undetermined. The CDR3 spans 14 residues. Germline loops: CDR1 MNHEY, CDR2 SMNVEV (reference sequence). V shed 0 bases and J shed 0 bases, with 6 bases lying between them. The CDR3 coding sequence is TGTGCCAGCAGTTTATCTCCAGGCTCCTACGAGCAGTACTTC. It encodes CASSLSPGSYEQYF.

The gene calls are TRBV2 and TRBJ2-1; 9 nucleotides agree with TRBD2. CDR1 SNHLY and CDR2 FYNNEI come from the germline V gene. The CDR3 spans 15 residues. Trimming at V came to 4 bases and at J to 6 bases, leaving 7 bases not matched to a gene. The CDR3 reads CASSGETSGSNEQFF. The CDR3 coding sequence is TGTGCCAGCAGTGGGGAGACTAGCGGTTCCAATGAGCAGTTCTTC.

The chain recombines TRBV5-1 with TRBJ2-5, with D unclear. The ends were cut back, 2 bases at V and 2 bases at J, with 19 bases in the middle. CDR3 length: 17 residues. The germline V gene has CDR1 SGHRS and CDR2 YFSETQ. The CDR3 region is CASSLTPRPTQQETQYF. CDR3 coding DNA: TGCGCCAGCAGCTTAACCCCCCGTCCAACCCAGCAAGAGACCCAGTACTTC.

The chain has TRBV7-9 and TRBJ2-4; 9 nucleotides match TRBD1. CDR1 and CDR2 (germline): SEHNR, FQNEAQ (reference sequence). The ends lost 1 base at V and 2 bases at J; junction bases unmatched: 6. CDR3 length: 17 amino acids. The CDR3 spells CASSLGRDRDTKNIQYF. DNA of the CDR3: TGTGCCAGCAGCTTAGGGAGGGACAGGGATACCAAAAACATTCAGTACTTC.

The V call is TRBV12-3 or TRBV12-4, the J call TRBJ2-7; D unclear. This CDR3 region has 12 residues. Trimming took off 5 bases at V and 4 bases at J, with 9 bases between the two ends. The chain's CDR3 is CASSGVGYEQYF. In DNA, the CDR3 is TGTGCCAGCAGTGGAGTTGGGTACGAGCAGTACTTC.

The genes are TRBV7-8 and TRBJ1-2, with TRBD1 matching over 9 bases. CDR1 and CDR2 (germline): SGHVS, FQNEAQ. CDR3 length: 14 amino acids. V trimming: 4 bases; J trimming: 3 bases; junction bases outside the gene matches: 3. The CDR3 is CASSYRGHDYGYTF. In nucleotides, the CDR3 is TGTGCCAGCAGCTACAGGGGGCACGACTATGGCTACACCTTC.

V is TRBV7-2 and J is TRBJ1-3; D is unresolved. The CDR3 sequence is 15 residues long. The V gene lost 3 bases and the J gene lost 4 bases, with 13 bases spanning the gap. Germline CDR1 is SGHTA and CDR2 is FQGNSA. The CDR3, as DNA: TGTGCCAGCAGCTTCCGGGTTAGAGCCGGAAACACCATATATTTT. Its protein product is CASSFRVRAGNTIYF. The full variable domain, its missing parts supplied by reference TRBV7-2 and TRBJ1-3, is GAGVSQSPSNKVTEKGKDVELRCDPISGHTALYWYRQSLGQGLEFLIYFQGNSAPDKSGLPSDRFSAERTGGSVSTLTIQRTQQEDSAVYLCASSFRVRAGNTIYFGEGSWLTVV.

Here the CDR3 DNA reads TGTGCCATCAGTGGTGGACTAGCGGGAGAGGGTACAGATACGCAGTATTTT. It yields the protein CAISGGLAGEGTDTQYF. V and J are TRBV10-3 and TRBJ2-3; TRBD2 matches at 13 bases. Germline trimming cut 4 bases from V and 3 bases from J; bases unmatched to any gene: 7. The CDR3 is 17 residues long. Germline-derived CDR1 and CDR2 are ENHRY and SYGVKD.

This chain uses TRBV7-2 with TRBJ2-1; D gene uncertain. Germline V lookup: CDR1 SGHTA, CDR2 FQGNSA. The length of the CDR3 is 12 residues. The V end was cut by 5 bases, the J end by 10 bases, with 12 bases between. The CDR3 protein is CASSTSTLEQFF. DNA for the CDR3: TGTGCCAGCAGCACTTCTACCCTCGAGCAGTTCTTC.

This rearrangement joins TRBV13 to TRBJ2-5; 10 bases line up with TRBD2. V lost 2 bases, J lost 2 bases, and 11 bases stayed unmatched. CDR1 and CDR2 (germline): PRHDT, FYEKMQ (reference sequence). The CDR3 totals 18 residues. The CDR3 sequence is CASSLRVAGGLAQETQYF. CDR3 coding DNA: TGTGCCAGCAGCTTAAGGGTAGCGGGAGGTTTGGCACAAGAGACCCAGTACTTC.